These 18 T cell receptor beta chains were sequenced from one sample in a study of T-cell reconstitution after alpha-beta-depleted transplantation in children. As it was prepared, the TCRbeta library received unique molecular identifiers. TCRdb called the PCR reads again in MiXCR, with one record for every CDR3 protein. This table holds some 830,000 distinct CDR3 sequences, roughly 15% found once. Sequencing was performed on PBMCs, mostly from graft donor cells, taken 360 days after TCRalphabeta/CD19-depleted stem cell transplant. Receptors were obtained from a male patient younger than 18 who had a stem cell transplant for acute lymphoblastic leukemia, so the T cells may come from the graft donor.

The chain links TRBV6-5 to TRBJ2-7; a possible D gene is TRBD1 (5 bases). Germline CDR1 MNHEY, CDR2 SVGAGI. The V end was cut by 0 bases, the J end by 3 bases, with 12 bases between. The CDR3 has 15 amino acids. The CDR3 nucleotides are TGTGCCAGCAGTTACTCGAGGACAAACTACTACGAGCAGTACTTC. It codes for CASSYSRTNYYEQYF.

This clonotype was found a few times. The V and J genes are TRBV7-9 and TRBJ2-1; 10 nucleotides agree with TRBD2. Germline V gives CDR1 SEHNR, CDR2 FQNEAQ (reference sequence). This CDR3 contains 17 residues. The trim removed 2 bases at V and 7 bases at J, leaving 11 bases unmatched. CDR3 sequence: CASSLSSGRAMGNEQFF. The CDR3 region has the DNA TGTGCCAGCAGCTTATCCAGCGGGAGGGCCATGGGAAATGAGCAGTTCTTC.

This clonotype was counted only a few times. CDR3 bases: TGTGCCAGCAGCGTAAGACGGACAGAAGGCACCGGGGAGCTGTTTTTT. Its translation: CASSVRRTEGTGELFF. The gene calls are TRBV9 and TRBJ2-2, with D possibly matching TRBD1 (6 bases). This CDR3 is built from 16 residues. Germline CDR1 and CDR2: SGDLS and YYNGEE. The germline V and J ends were trimmed by 1 base and 4 bases, with 14 bases remaining between them.

This clonotype was observed a handful of times. The V call is TRBV24-1, the J call TRBJ2-1, with a tentative D call TRBD1 (6 bases). The CDR3 contains 14 residues. V lost 10 bases and J 0 bases, leaving 12 bases between the germline ends. Germline V lookup: CDR1 KGHDR, CDR2 SFDVKD. The CDR3 sequence is CATGHPSSYNEQFF. DNA of the CDR3: TGTGCCACGGGACACCCGAGCTCCTACAATGAGCAGTTCTTC.

The J gene is TRBJ1-2, the V gene TRBV12-3 or TRBV12-4, with D possibly being TRBD1 (5 bases). The length of the CDR3 is 11 residues. Trimming removed 6 bases at V and 6 bases at J, with 8 bases between. The CDR3 protein is CASRTGHGYTF. The CDR3 nucleotides read TGTGCCAGCAGGACGGGGCATGGCTACACCTTC.

The chain carries TRBV5-1 and TRBJ1-2; D is perhaps TRBD1 (5 bases). This CDR3 has 14 residues. Germline CDR1 SGHRS, CDR2 YFSETQ. Trimming cost V 4 bases and J 4 bases, with 14 bases left between them. The CDR3, as DNA: TGCGCCAGCAGCAGCCAGCGGGGGTCCTATGGCTACACCTTC. Encoded protein: CASSSQRGSYGYTF.

In this sample, this clonotype turned up a few times. This chain links TRBV2 with TRBJ2-7, with no clear D. This CDR3 contains 13 residues. V lost 9 bases and J 3 bases, leaving 15 bases between the germline ends. From germline, CDR1 is SNHLY and CDR2 FYNNEI. The CDR3 region is CASVMAEHYEQYF. CDR3 coding DNA: TGTGCCAGTGTTATGGCGGAGCACTACGAGCAGTACTTC.

The J gene is TRBJ2-1, the V gene TRBV2; D unresolved. The CDR3 covers 13 residues. The germline gives CDR1 SNHLY, CDR2 FYNNEI. Trimming cost V 4 bases and J 9 bases, with 13 bases left between them. The CDR3 loop is CASSASARGEQFF. As DNA, the CDR3 is TGTGCCAGCAGTGCCAGCGCCCGTGGTGAGCAGTTCTTC. Looking up the rest from reference TRBV2 and TRBJ2-1 gives the full variable domain: EPEVTQTPSHQVTQMGQEVILRCVPISNHLYFYWYRQILGQKVEFLVSFYNNEISEKSEIFDDQFSVERPDGSNFTLKIRSTKLEDSAMYFCASSASARGEQFFGPGTRLTVL.

J is TRBJ1-1 and V is TRBV6-1; TRBD1 agrees at 7 bases. The CDR3 extends over 12 amino acids. CDR1 is MNHNS, CDR2 SASEGT, per germline. After removal of 4 bases from V and 6 bases from J, the junction contained 2 bases not matched to a gene. CDR3 coding DNA: TGTGCCAGCAGTGCAGGGACAGCTGAAGCTTTCTTT. This encodes CASSAGTAEAFF.

This clonotype was seen more than once but under ten times. V gene TRBV6-5 combines with J gene TRBJ1-5; D not certain. The germline V gene has CDR1 MNHEY and CDR2 SVGAGI. The V end was cut by 3 bases, the J end by 5 bases, with 8 bases between. The CDR3 runs 13 residues. CDR3 sequence: CASSYSADQPQHF. CDR3 bases: TGTGCCAGCAGTTATTCGGCCGATCAGCCCCAGCATTTT.

This clonotype occurred a few times. V usage is TRBV5-6 and J usage is TRBJ2-3; 11 bases agree with TRBD2. The V segment lost 0 bases and the J segment 5 bases; nucleotides outside the gene matches: 5. CDR3 length: 16 amino acids. CDR1 and CDR2 from the germline V gene are SGHDT and YYEEEE. CDR3 DNA sequence: TGTGCCAGCAGCTTGGAGCTAGCGGGAGGCATAGATACGCAGTATTTT. Translation: CASSLELAGGIDTQYF.

The chain employs TRBV24-1 and TRBJ1-2, with a possible D match to TRBD1 (5 bases). CDR1 and CDR2 (germline): KGHDR, SFDVKD. The CDR3 consists of 16 residues. V was shortened by 7 bases and J by 5 bases, with 22 bases between the two germline ends. The CDR3 DNA follows: TGTGCCACCAGCGCCGGGGACGGTCGACCAACTTATGGCTACACCTTC. Translated: CATSAGDGRPTYGYTF.

V and J are TRBV10-3 and TRBJ2-1; unclear D gene. Trimming stripped 5 bases from V and 3 bases from J, with 5 bases between. In germline, CDR1 is ENHRY, CDR2 SYGVKD. The CDR3 spans 12 residues. CDR3 nucleotides: TGTGCCATCAGTAATAGCTACAATGAGCAGTTCTTC. It encodes CAISNSYNEQFF.

This clonotype has a handful of counts. The chain uses TRBV6-1 and TRBJ1-2; D perhaps matches TRBD1 (5 bases). The CDR3 has 13 amino acids. The germline V gene encodes CDR1 MNHNS and CDR2 SASEGT. V was shortened by 10 bases and J by 2 bases, with 14 bases between the two germline ends. As DNA, the CDR3 is TGTGCCACCAGGGCGACAGCGAACTATGGCTACACCTTC. This sequence encodes CATRATANYGYTF.

This sequence joins TRBV6-2 or TRBV6-3 and TRBJ2-3, with a possible D match to TRBD2 (6 bases). The CDR3 is 11 residues long. The V gene lost 2 bases and the J gene lost 14 bases, with 11 bases spanning the gap. Germline assignment: CDR1 MNHEY and CDR2 SVGEGT. CDR3 region: CASSYREARYF. The CDR3 coding sequence is TGTGCCAGCAGTTACAGGGAGGCGCGGTATTTT.

This clonotype was counted between two and nine times. The DNA for the CDR3 is TGTGCCAGCCGTTCCGAGGGACTCGGGGGTGGGGCCAACGTCCTGACTTTC. Its translation: CASRSEGLGGGANVLTF. The chain couples TRBV4-2 to TRBJ2-6, with D perhaps TRBD2 (6 bases). V shed 8 bases and J shed 3 bases, with 20 bases lying between them. CDR3 length: 17 amino acids. Germline V gene lookup returns CDR1 LGHNA and CDR2 YNFKEQ.

The chain is built from TRBV29-1 and TRBJ2-1, with TRBD2 matching over 7 bases. V trimming: 8 bases; J trimming: 2 bases; junction bases outside the gene matches: 9. Germline assignment: CDR1 SQVTM and CDR2 ANQGSEA. The CDR3 has 14 residues. The CDR3 nucleotides read TGCAGCTGGGGGGGGGACGGTCCCTACAATGAGCAGTTCTTC. Amino acids: CSWGGDGPYNEQFF.

This chain joins TRBV13 and TRBJ2-7; tentatively, D is TRBD1 (6 bases). CDR1 and CDR2 (germline): PRHDT, FYEKMQ (reference sequence). There are 14 residues in the CDR3. Trimming shortened V by 6 bases and J by 2 bases, and 14 bases separated the two germline ends. The CDR3 nucleotides are TGTGCCAGCAGTCCCGGGACAACCACCTACGAGCAGTACTTC. Its protein is CASSPGTTTYEQYF.